This entry lists 14 T cell receptor beta chains sequenced from one sample in a study of cytomegalovirus exposure and HLA in healthy donors. It was with 60 Vbeta and 13 Jbeta primers that the PCR ran. Assay used: immunoSEQ multiplex PCR; TCRdb lists only in-frame clones, some missing. Here the sample spans about 180,000 clones, around 80% being singletons. Sequencing was carried out using PBMCs. All receptors come from a woman aged 55-70 years in good health and CMV-seropositive.

This sequence joins TRBV9 and TRBJ2-5, with D hard to call. The assigned J gene may be wrong: the sequence end matches TRBJ2-7 better. The CDR3 spans 15 residues. Germline V gene lookup returns CDR1 SGDLS and CDR2 YYNGEE. The CDR3 loop is CASSVDTGERYEQYF. The CDR3 DNA reads as TGTGCCAGCAGCGTAGATACGGGTGAAAGATACGAGCAGTACTTC.

This clone has just one count. The chain recombines TRBV9 with TRBJ2-7; TRBD1 is a possible D gene (6 bases). Trimming left V 0 bases short and J 9 bases short, with 16 bases between. Germline lookup yields CDR1 SGDLS and CDR2 YYNGEE. The CDR3 spans 14 residues. CDR3 loop: CASSVGDTFSRQYF. As DNA, the CDR3 is TGTGCCAGCAGCGTAGGGGACACGTTCTCCAGGCAGTACTTC. The variable domain in full, with the rest retrieved from reference TRBV9 and TRBJ2-7, is DSGVTQTPKHLITATGQRVTLRCSPRSGDLSVYWYQQSLDQGLQFLIQYYNGEERAKGNILERFSAQQFPDLHSELNLSSLELGDSALYFCASSVGDTFSRQYFGPGTRLTVT.

The genes are TRBV28 and TRBJ1-1; the D gene is possibly TRBD1 (6 bases). V lost 4 bases and J lost 9, with 21 bases in between. The CDR3 loop spans 15 amino acids. CDR1 is MDHEN, CDR2 SYDVKM, per germline. CDR3 amino acids: CASSSKITGFGKAFF. CDR3 coding DNA: TGTGCCAGCAGTTCGAAAATTACAGGGTTCGGGAAAGCTTTCTTT. Using reference TRBV28 and TRBJ1-1 for the parts outside the CDR3, the full variable domain is DVKVTQSSRYLVKRTGEKVFLECVQDMDHENMFWYRQDPGLGLRLIYFSYDVKMKEKGDIPEGYSVSREKKERFSLILESASTNQTSMYLCASSSKITGFGKAFFGQGTRLTVV.

The chain combines TRBV19 with TRBJ1-1, with 9 bases fitting TRBD1. The CDR3 runs to 13 residues. Germline CDR1 and CDR2: LNHDA and SQIVND (reference sequence). J was trimmed by 11 bases and V by 5 bases; bases with no gene match: 9. For the CDR3, the DNA is TGTGCCAGTAGTCTGGGACAGGGAAGAGTTGCTTTCTTT. Translated, it gives CASSLGQGRVAFF.

This sequence joins TRBV5-6 and TRBJ2-5, with TRBD1 matching 9 bases. The length of the CDR3 is 15 residues. The ends lost 5 bases at V and 2 bases at J; junction bases unmatched: 7. Looked up from germline, CDR1 is SGHDT and CDR2 is YYEEEE. CDR3 in DNA: TGTGCCAGCAGGGGCCCGGGACAGGGACAAGAGACCCAGTACTTC. Its translation is CASRGPGQGQETQYF. Full variable domain (remainder filled in from reference TRBV5-6 and TRBJ2-5): DAGVTQSPTHLIKTRGQQVTLRCSPKSGHDTVSWYQQALGQGPQFIFQYYEEEERQRGNFPDRFSGHQFPNYSSELNVNALLLGDSALYLCASRGPGQGQETQYFGPGTRLLVL.

V usage is TRBV5-5 and J usage is TRBJ1-6, with TRBD1 as a possible D gene (5 bases). The germline gives CDR1 SGHKS, CDR2 YYEKEE (reference sequence). The V gene lost 3 bases and the J gene lost 6 bases, with 13 bases spanning the gap. The CDR3 runs 15 residues. For the CDR3, the DNA is TGTGCCAGCAGCTCCCAGGGATTTATTAATTCACCCCTCCACTTT. Translating gives CASSSQGFINSPLHF.

CDR3 DNA: TGCGCCAGCAGCCCCGGGACAGGACCAACTAATGAAAAACTGTTTTTT. This codes for CASSPGTGPTNEKLFF. The rearrangement uses TRBV4-1 and TRBJ1-4, with 8 nucleotides matching TRBD1. CDR3 size: 16 residues. V dropped 4 bases and J dropped 0; count of bases not matched to a gene: 4. Germline V gene lookup returns CDR1 MGHRA and CDR2 YSYEKL.

This clone was seen a few times. The V and J genes are TRBV5-5 and TRBJ2-1; 8 bases line up with TRBD2. The germline V gene has CDR1 SGHKS and CDR2 YYEKEE (reference sequence). CDR3 length: 15 amino acids. V lost 6 bases, J lost 3 bases, and 8 bases stayed unmatched. CDR3 sequence reads: CASKPLADFYNEQFF. CDR3 bases: TGTGCCAGCAAACCACTAGCGGATTTCTACAATGAGCAGTTCTTC.

The V call is TRBV9, the J call TRBJ2-2, with a possible D match to TRBD2 (6 bases). This CDR3 contains 14 residues. V lost 2 bases, J lost 3 bases, and 8 bases lay in between. Looked up from germline, CDR1 is SGDLS and CDR2 is YYNGEE. The CDR3 is CASSVTGDTGELFF. CDR3 sequence (DNA): TGTGCCAGCAGCGTGACGGGGGACACCGGGGAGCTGTTTTTT.

This chain joins TRBV6-5 and TRBJ1-6; no firm D call. V was trimmed by 5 bases and J by 8 bases, leaving 16 bases between them. In germline, CDR1 is MNHEY, CDR2 SVGAGI. The CDR3 is 15 residues long. The CDR3 is CASSAAGASYSPLHF. In DNA, the CDR3 is TGTGCCAGCAGTGCCGCGGGAGCAAGTTATTCACCCCTCCACTTT.

The V gene is TRBV11-2, the J gene TRBJ1-3; 9 bases are shared with TRBD1. CDR3 length: 16 residues. J lost 3 bases, V lost 9 bases, and 12 bases had no gene match. Germline V gene data show CDR1 as SGHAT and CDR2 as FQNNGV. This chain's CDR3 is CASRRLGQGVGNTIYF. CDR3 nucleotide sequence: TGTGCCAGTAGACGGCTGGGACAGGGAGTTGGAAACACCATATATTTT.

This sequence joins TRBV11-1 and TRBJ2-7; D might be TRBD1 (6 bases). Germline loops: CDR1 SGHAT, CDR2 FQDESV (reference sequence). V shed 5 bases and J shed 4 bases, with 9 bases lying between them. This CDR3 region has 12 residues. CDR3 coding DNA: TGTGCCAGCAGCCCTCAGGGGTACGAGCAGTACTTC. This sequence encodes CASSPQGYEQYF.

Regarding this clone: A read error may account for a junction end that differs from germline. The CDR3 region is CASSLSRGAGANGLTF. The CDR3 DNA reads TGTGCCAGCAGCTTAAGTCGAGGAGCGGGGGCCAACGGCCTGACTTTC. The gene calls are TRBV7-9 and TRBJ2-6, with 8 bases aligning to TRBD2. The germline gives CDR1 SEHNR, CDR2 FQNEAQ (reference sequence). The CDR3 contains 16 residues.

This chain joins TRBV10-3 and TRBJ2-1, with 7 bases aligning to TRBD2. CDR1 is ENHRY, CDR2 SYGVKD, per germline. Trimming removed 5 bases from V and 11 bases from J; junction bases left unmatched: 21. The CDR3 runs to 17 residues. CDR3 DNA: TGTGCCATCAGTTCAGTAGGTGGCGGGAGAAGAGATAATCAGCAGTTCTTC. This translates into CAISSVGGGRRDNQQFF.